This record covers a single TCR beta chain. The specificity of this receptor is unknown. Base quality data are lacking; no much larger clone is found one base away. This entry is derived from a study of CD8 T cells in Susac syndrome (dated by TCRdb to the late 2010s). About the full investigation: Whether CD8+ T cell activation and differentiation in Susac syndrome was antigen driven was tested using repertoire sequencing. CD8+ T cell repertoire clonality was compared between about a dozen healthy donors, approximately 14 Susac syndrome patients and around 15 multiple sclerosis patients.

Summary of the overall study and its limitations: The TCR sequencing and HLA analysis was acknowledged to have included a relatively small number of individuals.

The CDR3 starts with the cysteine, ends with the phenylalanine, and has 14 residues. The only DNA kept is the CDR3, 42 bases in frame from the first base. CDR1 and CDR2 (SGHRS, YFSETQ) derive from the germline V gene. A distance of 17 bases separates the germline ends of V and J, which lose 7 bases and 4 bases respectively. RNA was extracted using the RNeasy kit, and roughly 0.5 to 1 ug of the RNA was reverse transcribed with random hexamers. TCR beta CDR3 regions were amplified with the immunoSEQ multiplex PCR assay covering 54 Vbeta and 13 Jbeta segments. PCR amplification bias was corrected by using a synthetic template baseline for primer optimization and computational correction. The published analysis was carried out like this. Only productive sequences were kept, with reads annotated to V, D and J genes according to IMGT and analyzed in immunoSEQ Analyzer. To calculate clonality, Shannon entropy was normalized by log2 of the number of productive unique sequences and then subtracted from one. For each patient and control, public and private clones were evaluated within the 100 most prevalent clones. A clone was defined as Susac-specific if it was absent from the healthy and MS cohorts, from more than 850 published viral clones and from other ImmuneACCESS disease sequences. Using fastp trimming at Q25 and MiXCR clonotype assembly, TCRdb reanalyzed the public sequencing data and kept in-frame beta chains. Each CDR3 protein appears once, grouped with its most common genes and DNA. The V and J calls were determined by TCRdb, not by the authors. Within this sample are almost 450,000 distinct CDR3 sequences, with around 85% of them counted one time only. The ten top clones hold 0.12% of the sample.

High-throughput TCR beta sequencing profiled peripheral blood CD8+ and CD4+ T cells from healthy donors, Susac syndrome patients and multiple sclerosis patients. Multiple sclerosis controls were treatment-naive patients with stable or active relapsing-remitting disease fulfilling revised McDonald criteria. Bulk CD8+ and CD4+ T cells were purified by magnetic negative isolation, while CD8+ TEMRA cells were enriched using FACS. Blood was drawn into EDTA tubes, processed within 24 hours, and PBMCs were isolated by density gradient centrifugation. PBMCs intended for TCR sequencing were cryopreserved in liquid nitrogen and were subsequently thawed in a 37 degrees C water bath. The sorted or isolated CD4+, CD8+ and CD8+ TEMRA cells reached a purity of at least 90%.

The sample consisted of CD8+ T cells from PBMCs. The chain joins TRBV5-1 to TRBJ1-1; matching of 6 bases hints at TRBD1 as the D gene. The TCR comes from a human donor with multiple sclerosis. The nucleotides read TGCGCCAGCTCTCGGGGGGCGAGGAGCACTGAAGCTTTCTTT. It is translated as CASSRGARSTEAFF.